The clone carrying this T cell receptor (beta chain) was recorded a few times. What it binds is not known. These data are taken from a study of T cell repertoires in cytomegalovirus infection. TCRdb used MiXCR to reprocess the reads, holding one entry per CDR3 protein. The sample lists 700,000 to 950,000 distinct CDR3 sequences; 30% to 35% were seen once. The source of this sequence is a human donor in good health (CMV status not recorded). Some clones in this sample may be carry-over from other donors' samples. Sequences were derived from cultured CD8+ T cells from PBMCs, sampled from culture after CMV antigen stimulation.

The CDR3 nucleotides are TGTGCCAGCAGCTTAGAGAAGGGCAGACCGAACACCGGGGAGCTGTTTTTT. Amino acids: CASSLEKGRPNTGELFF. V is TRBV7-2 and J is TRBJ2-2; no definite D call. Germline V gene data show CDR1 as SGHTA and CDR2 as FQGNSA. The V end lost 1 base, the J end lost 0 bases, and 12 bases lay between the germline ends. This CDR3 is built from 17 residues.